This T cell receptor beta chain appears in the sequencing data of a study of beta chain features in type 1 diabetes. Whole-study findings and limits: In every one of the four CD4+ subsets, TCRB CDR3s were moderately but significantly shorter in Type 1 diabetes patients.

Sorted CD4+ subsets: naive, central memory, regulatory, stem cell-like memory (CD45RO/CCR7/CD25/CD127/CD95/CD27 panel). Since all of the isolated RNA was reverse transcribed, expressed TCRB transcripts were what got sequenced. Only in-frame clones appear in the TCRdb table, and some are missing; sequencing was by immunoSEQ multiplex PCR. The sample holds 600,000 to 700,000 clones; 10% to 15% are singletons and the top ten take about 0.02%. This clone was found a few times. The antigen remains undetermined. V shed 5 bases and J shed 0 bases, with 5 bases lying between them. This CDR3 has 14 amino acids. Germline V gene lookup returns CDR1 SEHNR and CDR2 FQNEAQ (reference sequence).

The sequence came from a man aged 18 to 29 with type 1 diabetes. Sample: naive CD4+ T cells from blood. The V and J genes are TRBV7-9 and TRBJ2-6; D call uncertain. The CDR3: CASSPGSGANVLTF. CDR3 coding DNA: TGTGCCAGCAGCCCAGGCTCTGGGGCCAACGTCCTGACTTTC.